This entry lists 14 T cell receptor beta chains sequenced from one sample in a study of T-cell memory formation after mild COVID-19. Via MiXCR, TCRdb re-called the 5' RACE reads, giving one row per CDR3 protein. The sample consists of more than 250,000 distinct CDR3 sequences, about a sixth of them appearing once. The sequenced sample was PBMCs or a T cell subset sorted from them (not recorded which). These receptors originate from a young man who had mild COVID-19 (a few samples of this study predate the infection). Cell type and time point are not known.

The table lists this clonotype with a few counts. This chain connects TRBV20-1 to TRBJ2-1; unclear D gene. Germline CDR1 reads DFQATT; CDR2 reads SNEGSKA (reference sequence). The V end lost 3 bases, the J end lost 5 bases, and 8 bases lay between the germline ends. The CDR3 sequence is 12 residues long. The chain's CDR3 is CSARASHNEQFF. As DNA, the CDR3 is TGCAGTGCTAGGGCCAGCCACAATGAGCAGTTCTTC.

This clonotype was seen ten or more times. The gene calls are TRBV5-1 and TRBJ2-1; D gene unclear. Trimming cost V 1 base and J 5 bases, with 7 bases left between them. CDR1 and CDR2 from the germline V gene are SGHRS and YFSETQ. CDR3 length equals 13 residues. In DNA form, the CDR3 reads TGCGCCAGCAGCTTGTCCCAGAACAATGAGCAGTTCTTC. Protein sequence: CASSLSQNNEQFF.

This clonotype was seen more than once but under ten times. The rearrangement joins TRBV12-5 to TRBJ2-6; D is perhaps TRBD1 (5 bases). Germline-derived CDR1 and CDR2 are LGHNT and FRNRAP. The CDR3 is 15 amino acids. The V gene lost 6 bases and the J gene lost 1 base, with 10 bases spanning the gap. For the CDR3, the DNA is TGTGCTAGTGGAACCGACAGTTCTGGGGCCAACGTCCTGACTTTC. Amino acids: CASGTDSSGANVLTF. Using reference TRBV12-5 and TRBJ2-6 for the parts outside the CDR3, the full variable domain is DARVTQTPRHKVTEMGQEVTMRCQPILGHNTVFWYRQTMMQGLELLAYFRNRAPLDDSGMPKDRFSAEMPDATLATLKIQPSEPRDSAVYFCASGTDSSGANVLTFGAGSRLTVL.

This clonotype was found a few times. The chain has TRBV7-9 and TRBJ2-1; either TRBD1 or TRBD2 may supply D (5 bases each). Trimming pared 6 bases from V and 8 bases from J, leaving 14 bases between. CDR3 length: 13 residues. Per germline, CDR1 SEHNR and CDR2 FQNEAQ (reference sequence). The CDR3 region is CASSSRKGHEQFF. The CDR3 DNA sequence: TGTGCCAGCAGTTCGAGAAAGGGACATGAGCAGTTCTTC.

The V call is TRBV27, the J call TRBJ2-7; D call uncertain. The CDR3 is 16 amino acids. CDR1 is MNHEY and CDR2 is SMNVEV in the germline V gene (reference sequence). Trimming stripped 6 bases from V and 3 bases from J, with 21 bases between. The CDR3 region has the DNA TGTGCCAGCAGCCGAGGCTCAACGACTGGTTTCTACGAGCAGTACTTC. This translates into CASSRGSTTGFYEQYF.

This clonotype was detected only a few times. The chain combines TRBV28 with TRBJ2-7, with TRBD1 matching over 8 bases. From germline, CDR1 is MDHEN and CDR2 SYDVKM. The CDR3 loop spans 14 amino acids. The V and J ends lost 5 bases and 5 bases, in that order; junction bases with no gene match: 8. The CDR3 DNA reads TGTGCCAGCAGTAAACTGACAGGGGTGAACGAGCAGTACGTC. As protein: CASSKLTGVNEQYV.

This chain connects TRBV14 to TRBJ2-4; possibly TRBD2 for D (5 bases). This CDR3 contains 15 residues. Deletions cut 5 bases from V and 8 bases from J, with 19 bases between. CDR1 SGHDN and CDR2 FVKESK come from the germline V gene. The CDR3 sequence: CASSSTTGNHYIQYF. DNA of the CDR3: TGTGCCAGCAGCTCAACCACGGGAAACCATTACATTCAGTACTTC.

This chain joins TRBV5-1 and TRBJ2-7; the D gene is possibly TRBD1 (6 bases). The CDR3 is 13 amino acids. V shed 2 bases and J shed 5 bases, with 11 bases lying between them. Germline CDR1 and CDR2: SGHRS and YFSETQ. The CDR3 region has the DNA TGCGCCAGCAGCTTCCAGGGGAGCCACGAGCAGTACTTC. As protein: CASSFQGSHEQYF.

This clonotype was seen repeatedly, ten times or more. This chain uses TRBV20-1 with TRBJ1-2; 11 bases align to TRBD1. Looked up from germline, CDR1 is DFQATT and CDR2 is SNEGSKA (reference sequence). V trimming: 0 bases; J trimming: 7 bases; junction bases outside the gene matches: 7. The CDR3 is made up of 15 amino acids. Written as DNA, the CDR3 is TGCAGTGCTAGAGAAAGGACAGGGGGCCTGGGTGGCTACACCTTC. Translated, it gives CSARERTGGLGGYTF.

This rearrangement joins TRBV7-3 to TRBJ1-1, with a tentative D call TRBD1 (6 bases). The CDR3 contains 13 residues. Germline loops: CDR1 SGHTA, CDR2 FQGTGA. The ends were cut back, 4 bases at V and 6 bases at J, with 12 bases in the middle. CDR3 DNA: TGTGCCAGCAGCTCACAACAGGGTTCTGAAGCTTTCTTT. This encodes CASSSQQGSEAFF.

The chain carries TRBV29-1 and TRBJ2-1; D call uncertain. The germline gives CDR1 SQVTM, CDR2 ANQGSEA. V dropped 6 bases and J dropped 2 bases, with 11 bases sitting between them. CDR3 size: 13 residues. The CDR3 DNA reads TGCAGCGTAGGACGCCTCACCTACAATGAGCAGTTCTTC. This translates into CSVGRLTYNEQFF.

This clonotype has just a few counts. The rearrangement uses TRBV3-1 and TRBJ2-3; TRBD2 agrees at 7 bases. V lost 0 bases and J lost 6; bases outside the gene matches: 3. This CDR3 is built from 14 residues. The germline gives CDR1 LGHDT, CDR2 YNNKEL (reference sequence). The CDR3 spells CASSQETGRDTQYF. The CDR3 DNA follows: TGTGCCAGCAGCCAAGAAACCGGGAGGGATACGCAGTATTTT.

This rearrangement joins TRBV18 to TRBJ2-1, with 8 bases that match TRBD2. The CDR3 is 13 residues long. With 6 bases clipped from V and 10 bases from J, the junction kept 8 bases outside the gene matches. Germline loops: CDR1 KGHSH, CDR2 LQKENI. The CDR3 DNA reads as TGTGCCAGCTCTGGTAGCGGGGTCGAAGAGCAGTTCTTC. Protein product: CASSGSGVEEQFF.

This clonotype has only a few counts. The chain recombines TRBV18 with TRBJ1-2, with a tentative D call TRBD1 (5 bases). This CDR3 is built from 15 residues. V was shortened by 3 bases and J by 5 bases, with 16 bases between the two germline ends. Germline CDR1 and CDR2: KGHSH and LQKENI. The CDR3 nucleotides are TGTGCCAGCTCACCTCCTGCGGGGCGAGGGTATGGCTACACCTTC. This codes for CASSPPAGRGYGYTF.